This T cell receptor beta chain was documented in a study of control samples from healthy donors and cancer patients. This table comes from immunoSEQ multiplex PCR, and its TCRdb copy is limited to in-frame clones, with some not included. Found here are approximately 89,000 clones, 86% of them singletons; the top ten hold approximately 21%. Germline V gene lookup returns CDR1 GTSNPN and CDR2 SVGIG (reference sequence). V gave up 2 bases and J gave up 4 bases, with 11 bases separating them. The CDR3 runs 13 residues. The chain uses TRBV30 and TRBJ1-1; no firm D call. Sequencing was performed on blood. The receptor's source is a man aged 25-40 years in good health. The DNA of the CDR3 is TGTGCCTGGAGTACGAATCACGGCACTGAAGCTTTCTTT. Residues: CAWSTNHGTEAFF. Together with reference TRBV30 and TRBJ1-1, the CDR3 gives the full variable domain: SQTIHQWPATLVQPVGSPLSLECTVEGTSNPNLYWYRQAAGRGLQLLFYSVGIGQISSEVPQNLSASRPQDRQFILSSKKLLLSDSGFYLCAWSTNHGTEAFFGQGTRLTVV.